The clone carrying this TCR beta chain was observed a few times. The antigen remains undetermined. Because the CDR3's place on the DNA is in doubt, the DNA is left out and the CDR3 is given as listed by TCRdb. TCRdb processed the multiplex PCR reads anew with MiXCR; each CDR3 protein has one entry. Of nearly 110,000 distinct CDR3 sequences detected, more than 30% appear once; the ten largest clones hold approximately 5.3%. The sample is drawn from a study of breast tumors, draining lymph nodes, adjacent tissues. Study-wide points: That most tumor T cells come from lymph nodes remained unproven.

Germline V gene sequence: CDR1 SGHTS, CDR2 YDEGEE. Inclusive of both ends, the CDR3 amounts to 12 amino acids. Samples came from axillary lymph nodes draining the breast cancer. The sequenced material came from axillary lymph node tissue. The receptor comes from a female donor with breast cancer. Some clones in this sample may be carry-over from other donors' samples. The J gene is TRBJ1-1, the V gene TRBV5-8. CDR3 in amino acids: CASSSSGTEAFF.